The rows below give T cell receptor beta chains drawn from one sample of a study of blood T cell repertoires in COVID-19. The assay was immunoSEQ multiplex PCR, and TCRdb's table has in-frame clones only and misses some. Among 130,000 to 150,000 clones listed, approximately 81% were seen once. Sequenced material: peripheral blood. These receptors were collected from a human donor in a cohort sampled during active COVID-19. CDR3s leave out the opening cysteine and the closing phenylalanine or tryptophan. Each record gives: V gene, J gene, D gene, CDR3 protein. D genes are given only for firm matches.

v_gene: TRBV12-2; j_gene: TRBJ1-5; d_gene: .; CDR3aa: ASRLVRGQDWCQPQH
v_gene: TRBV4-3; j_gene: TRBJ1-5; d_gene: .; CDR3aa: ASSQDSRSPNQPQH
v_gene: TRBV3-1/TRBV3-2; j_gene: TRBJ1-5; d_gene: .; CDR3aa: ASSPGGLLSQPQH
v_gene: TRBV3-1/TRBV3-2; j_gene: TRBJ2-7; d_gene: .; CDR3aa: ASSQVTGGQFEQY
v_gene: TRBV19; j_gene: TRBJ2-7; d_gene: .; CDR3aa: ASSRRTESSYEQY
v_gene: TRBV6-4; j_gene: TRBJ1-6; d_gene: .; CDR3aa: ASSEFRGNSPLH
v_gene: TRBV5-1; j_gene: TRBJ2-1; d_gene: TRBD1; CDR3aa: ASSLADRVSEQF
v_gene: TRBV9; j_gene: TRBJ2-3; d_gene: .; CDR3aa: ASSVATIGGGRGDTQY
v_gene: TRBV2; j_gene: TRBJ2-7; d_gene: .; CDR3aa: ASSEAGWSSYEQY
v_gene: TRBV5-1; j_gene: TRBJ2-3; d_gene: .; CDR3aa: ASRSSMNTDTQY
v_gene: TRBV4-1; j_gene: TRBJ2-7; d_gene: TRBD2; CDR3aa: ASSQASGGLYEQY